This T cell receptor beta chain came from a study of cytomegalovirus exposure and HLA in healthy donors. Germline assignment: CDR1 MNHEY and CDR2 SMNVEV (reference sequence). The CDR3 runs to 13 residues. Trimming took 0 bases from V and 6 from J, leaving 6 bases between them. PCR used 60 Vbeta primers and 13 Jbeta primers. Repertoires were generated with immunoSEQ multiplex PCR, while TCRdb's copy carries only in-frame clones and drops some. This table has approximately 100,000 clones, under 80% appearing once. The clonotype comes from a woman in her forties or fifties in good health and CMV-seropositive. The sequenced material came from PBMCs. V is TRBV27 and J is TRBJ1-5; D gene uncertain. The CDR3 spells CASSLSWSQPQHF. The CDR3 DNA is TGTGCCAGCAGTTTATCGTGGAGTCAGCCCCAGCATTTT.